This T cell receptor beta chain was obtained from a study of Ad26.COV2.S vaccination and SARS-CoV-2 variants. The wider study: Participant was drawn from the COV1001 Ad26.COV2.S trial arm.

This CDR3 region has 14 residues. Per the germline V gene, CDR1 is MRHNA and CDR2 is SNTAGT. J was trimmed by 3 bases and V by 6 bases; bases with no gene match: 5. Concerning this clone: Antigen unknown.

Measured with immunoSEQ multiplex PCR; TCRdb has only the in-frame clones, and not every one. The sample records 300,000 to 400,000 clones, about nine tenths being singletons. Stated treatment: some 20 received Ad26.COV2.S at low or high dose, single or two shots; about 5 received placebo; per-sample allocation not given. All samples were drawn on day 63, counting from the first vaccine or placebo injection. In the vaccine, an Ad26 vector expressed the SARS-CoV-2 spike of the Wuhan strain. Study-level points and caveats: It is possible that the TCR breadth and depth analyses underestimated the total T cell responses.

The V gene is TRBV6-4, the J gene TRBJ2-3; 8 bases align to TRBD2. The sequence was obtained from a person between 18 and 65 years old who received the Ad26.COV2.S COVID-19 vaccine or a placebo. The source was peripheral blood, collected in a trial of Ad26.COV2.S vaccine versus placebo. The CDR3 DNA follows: TGTGCCAGCAGCCAAAGCGGGAGTACAGATACGCAGTATTTT. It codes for CASSQSGSTDTQYF.